Shown below are 9 T cell receptor beta chains from a single sample sequenced in a study of blood T cell repertoires in COVID-19. Only in-frame clones appear in the TCRdb table, and some are missing; sequencing was by immunoSEQ multiplex PCR. The table records a few hundred thousand clones, approximately 78% of them present only once. Sequenced material: peripheral blood. These receptors were taken from a woman in her sixties or seventies with COVID-19, enrolled during active disease.

The J gene is TRBJ1-6, the V gene TRBV5-4, with TRBD1 matching 7 bases. The germline V gene has CDR1 SGHNT and CDR2 YYREEE (reference sequence). The CDR3 spans 15 residues. V trimming: 4 bases; J trimming: 7 bases; junction bases outside the gene matches: 8. CDR3 protein: CASSGRTGYNSPLHF. The CDR3 nucleotides read TGTGCCAGCAGCGGCAGGACAGGTTACAATTCACCCCTCCACTTT. Full variable domain (missing parts from reference TRBV5-4 and TRBJ1-6): ETGVTQSPTHLIKTRGQQVTLRCSSQSGHNTVSWYQQALGQGPQFIFQYYREEENGRGNFPPRFSGLQFPNYSSELNVNALELDDSALYLCASSGRTGYNSPLHFGNGTRLTVT.

CDR3 loop: CASSKTGEAFF. CDR3 coding DNA: TGTGCCAGCTCAAAGACAGGTGAAGCTTTCTTT. This sequence joins TRBV18 and TRBJ1-1; possible D gene TRBD1, 6 bases. There are 11 residues in the CDR3. The ends were cut back, 5 bases at V and 7 bases at J, with 8 bases in the middle. Per germline, CDR1 KGHSH and CDR2 LQKENI.

The chain is built from TRBV5-1 and TRBJ2-5; D possibly corresponds to TRBD1 (6 bases). The germline V gene has CDR1 SGHRS and CDR2 YFSETQ. Trimming took 3 bases from V and 4 from J, leaving 13 bases between them. The CDR3 spans 14 residues. The CDR3 DNA reads as TGCGCCAGCAGCTCACAGGGTGCAGGAGAGACCCAGTACTTC. This gives the protein CASSSQGAGETQYF.

This chain joins TRBV7-9 and TRBJ1-3, with D unresolved. The CDR3 runs 14 residues. CDR1 SEHNR and CDR2 FQNEAQ come from the germline V gene (reference sequence). V lost 5 bases, J lost 0 bases, and 8 bases lay in between. The CDR3 DNA follows: TGTGCCAGCAGCCTACTCGGCTCTGGAAACACCATATATTTT. Translating gives CASSLLGSGNTIYF.

This CDR3 reads CASSLQENGYTF. CDR3 bases: TGTGCCAGCAGCCTACAGGAAAATGGCTACACCTTC. The genes are TRBV7-9 and TRBJ1-2; perhaps TRBD1 as D (5 bases). CDR3 length: 12 amino acids. CDR1 is SEHNR and CDR2 is FQNEAQ in the germline V gene (reference sequence). V lost 5 bases, J lost 6 bases, and 10 bases lay in between.

The rearrangement uses TRBV28 and TRBJ1-1; D may be TRBD1 (5 bases). CDR1 and CDR2 from the germline V gene are MDHEN and SYDVKM. The CDR3 contains 15 residues. V lost 6 bases and J lost 1, with 15 bases in between. DNA for the CDR3: TGTGCCAGCAGACCCCCGACAGTTCCGAACACTGAAGCTTTCTTT. The encoded protein is CASRPPTVPNTEAFF.

The chain carries TRBV5-6 and TRBJ2-3; TRBD2 aligns across 10 bases. The CDR3 contains 19 residues. Germline CDR1 SGHDT, CDR2 YYEEEE. V was clipped by 3 bases and J by 4 bases; unmatched bases: 17. In DNA, the CDR3 is TGTGCCAGCAGCTCGAGAACTAGCGGGGTTTACGCCGGGCCAGATACGCAGTATTTT. It is translated as CASSSRTSGVYAGPDTQYF.

The V and J genes are TRBV6-5 and TRBJ1-1; D unclear. The V gene lost 4 bases and the J gene lost 13 bases, with 19 bases spanning the gap. The CDR3 consists of 13 residues. Germline CDR1 and CDR2: MNHEY and SVGAGI. The CDR3 here is CASSSQMGPGLFF. CDR3 nucleotide sequence: TGTGCCAGCAGTTCTCAAATGGGCCCTGGGCTTTTCTTT.

The V and J genes are TRBV18 and TRBJ1-5, with 9 positions matching TRBD1. V gave up 4 bases and J gave up 6 bases; unmatched junction bases: 7. Germline CDR1 reads KGHSH; CDR2 reads LQKENI. The CDR3 loop spans 15 amino acids. The CDR3 reads CASSLQQGAGQPQHF. As DNA, the CDR3 is TGTGCCAGCTCACTCCAACAGGGGGCTGGTCAGCCCCAGCATTTT.